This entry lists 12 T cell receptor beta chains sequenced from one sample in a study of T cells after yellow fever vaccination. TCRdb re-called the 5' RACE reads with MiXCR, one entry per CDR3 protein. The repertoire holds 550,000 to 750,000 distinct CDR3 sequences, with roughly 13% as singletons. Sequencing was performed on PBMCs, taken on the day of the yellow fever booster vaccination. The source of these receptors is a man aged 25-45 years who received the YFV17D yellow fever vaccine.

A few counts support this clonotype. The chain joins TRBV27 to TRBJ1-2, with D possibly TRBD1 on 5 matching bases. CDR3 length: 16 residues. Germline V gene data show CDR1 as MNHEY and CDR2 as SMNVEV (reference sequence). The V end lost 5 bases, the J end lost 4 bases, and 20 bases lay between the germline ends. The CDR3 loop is CASSPDGRDPIYGYTF. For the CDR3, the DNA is TGTGCCAGCAGTCCCGACGGCCGGGACCCGATCTATGGCTACACCTTC.

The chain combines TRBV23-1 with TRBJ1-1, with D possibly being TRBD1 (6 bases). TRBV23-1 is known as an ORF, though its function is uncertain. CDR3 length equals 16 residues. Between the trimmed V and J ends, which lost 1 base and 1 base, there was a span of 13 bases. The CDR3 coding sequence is TGCGCCAGCAGTCAATTATCAGGGGTGGGGAACACTGAAGCTTTCTTT. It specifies CASSQLSGVGNTEAFF.

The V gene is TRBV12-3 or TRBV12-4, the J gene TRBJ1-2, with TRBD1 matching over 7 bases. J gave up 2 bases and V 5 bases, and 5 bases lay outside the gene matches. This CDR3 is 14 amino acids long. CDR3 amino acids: CASSREQGNYGYTF. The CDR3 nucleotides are TGTGCCAGCAGTCGAGAACAGGGGAACTATGGCTACACCTTC.

The CDR3 protein is CASSLSPTGGNEQFF. As DNA, the CDR3 is TGTGCCAGCAGTTTATCCCCGACAGGGGGGAATGAGCAGTTCTTC. The V gene is TRBV27, the J gene TRBJ2-1, with TRBD1 matching 9 bases. This CDR3 is built from 15 residues. J was trimmed by 7 bases and V by 0 bases; bases with no gene match: 4. Germline V gene data show CDR1 as MNHEY and CDR2 as SMNVEV (reference sequence).

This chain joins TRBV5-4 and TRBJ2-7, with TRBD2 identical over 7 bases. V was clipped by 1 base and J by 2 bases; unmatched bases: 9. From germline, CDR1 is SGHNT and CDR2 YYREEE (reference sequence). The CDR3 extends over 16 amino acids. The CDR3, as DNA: TGTGCCAGCAGCTTGCCCCATTCTAGCGGTCCCTACGAGCAGTACTTC. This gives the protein CASSLPHSSGPYEQYF.

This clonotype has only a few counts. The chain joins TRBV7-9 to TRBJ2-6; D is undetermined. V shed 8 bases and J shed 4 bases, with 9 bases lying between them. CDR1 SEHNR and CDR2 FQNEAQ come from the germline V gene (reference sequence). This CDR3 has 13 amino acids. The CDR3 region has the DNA TGTGCCAGCGCGGCTTGGGGGGCCAACGTCCTGACTTTC. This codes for CASAAWGANVLTF.

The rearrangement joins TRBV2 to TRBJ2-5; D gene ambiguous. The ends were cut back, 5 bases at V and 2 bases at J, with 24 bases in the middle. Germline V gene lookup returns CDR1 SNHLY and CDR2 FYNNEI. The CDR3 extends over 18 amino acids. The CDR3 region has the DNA TGTGCCAGCAGTTTTCGGCCCCTCATGAACCATCGGCAAGAGACCCAGTACTTC. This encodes CASSFRPLMNHRQETQYF.

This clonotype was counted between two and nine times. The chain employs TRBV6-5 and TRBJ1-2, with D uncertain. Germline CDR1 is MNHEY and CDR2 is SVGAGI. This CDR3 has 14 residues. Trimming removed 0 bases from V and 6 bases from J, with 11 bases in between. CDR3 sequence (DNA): TGTGCCAGCAGTTACTCGAAAGGGCTCGATGGCTACACCTTC. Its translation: CASSYSKGLDGYTF.

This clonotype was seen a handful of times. CDR3 nucleotide sequence: TGTGCCAGCAGCTTAGCTCCGGGACAGGGGTCCTACGAGCAGTACTTC. Protein sequence: CASSLAPGQGSYEQYF. The chain carries TRBV7-6 and TRBJ2-7, with 10 nucleotides matching TRBD1. Germline-derived CDR1 and CDR2 are SGHVS and FNYEAQ. The trim removed 0 bases at V and 1 base at J, leaving 3 bases unmatched. The CDR3 has 16 amino acids.

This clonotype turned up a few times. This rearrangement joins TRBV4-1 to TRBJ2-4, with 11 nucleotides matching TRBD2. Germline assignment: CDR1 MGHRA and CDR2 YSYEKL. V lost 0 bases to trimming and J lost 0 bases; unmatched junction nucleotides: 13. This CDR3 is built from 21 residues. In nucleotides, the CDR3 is TGCGCCAGCAGCCAAGAGGGGACTAGCGGAGATCTGGTGGGAGCCAAAAACATTCAGTACTTC. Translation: CASSQEGTSGDLVGAKNIQYF.

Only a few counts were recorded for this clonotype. The CDR3 loop is CASSPTGGRAQYF. The CDR3 coding sequence is TGTGCCAGCAGCCCGACGGGGGGCCGTGCGCAGTATTTT. This sequence joins TRBV12-3 or TRBV12-4 and TRBJ2-3; D possibly corresponds to TRBD2 (7 bases). The V end was cut by 6 bases, the J end by 10 bases, with 17 bases between. This CDR3 has 13 amino acids.

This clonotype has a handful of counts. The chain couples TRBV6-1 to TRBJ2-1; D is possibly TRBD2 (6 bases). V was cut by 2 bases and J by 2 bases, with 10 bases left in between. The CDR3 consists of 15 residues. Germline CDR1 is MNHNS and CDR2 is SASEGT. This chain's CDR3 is CASSESAGPYNEQFF. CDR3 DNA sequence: TGTGCCAGCAGTGAATCCGCGGGACCCTACAATGAGCAGTTCTTC.